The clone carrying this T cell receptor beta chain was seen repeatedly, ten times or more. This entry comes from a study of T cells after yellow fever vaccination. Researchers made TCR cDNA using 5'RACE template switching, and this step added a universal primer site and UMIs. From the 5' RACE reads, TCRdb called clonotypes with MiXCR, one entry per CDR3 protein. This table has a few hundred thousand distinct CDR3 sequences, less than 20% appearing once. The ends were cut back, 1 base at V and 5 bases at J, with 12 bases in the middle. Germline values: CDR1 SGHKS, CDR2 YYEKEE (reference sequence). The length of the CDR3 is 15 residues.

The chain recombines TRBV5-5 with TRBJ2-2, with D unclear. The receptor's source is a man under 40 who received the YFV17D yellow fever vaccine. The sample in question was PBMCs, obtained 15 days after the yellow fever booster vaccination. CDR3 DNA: TGTGCCAGCAGCTTGTTAGGGCCGGATACCGGGGAGCTGTTTTTT. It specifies CASSLLGPDTGELFF.